Listed below are T cell receptor beta chains from one sample, sequenced in a study of CD8 T cells in ankylosing spondylitis. TCRdb reanalysed the 5' RACE reads using MiXCR and keeps one entry per CDR3 protein. The repertoire has approximately 300,000 distinct CDR3 sequences, 6.5% to 10% of them found once; the top ten carry 14% to 15%. The sequenced sample consisted of blood, either unsorted or a sorted T cell fraction (not recorded which). The receptors come from a male donor with ankylosing spondylitis. The CDR3 runs from the conserved cysteine through the conserved F or W. D genes are given only for firm matches. Expanded clones are given a class, and other clones once, few, many or no size at all.

>-|-|TRBV9|TRBJ2-2
TGTGCCAGCAGCGTATCTCAATCCTACACCGGGGAGCTGTTTTTT
CASSVSQSYTGELFF
>-|many|TRBV7-3|TRBJ2-3
TGTGCCAGCAGCTTCGGCGGGTCGGCAGATACGCAGTATTTT
CASSFGGSADTQYF
>-|many|TRBV6-4|TRBJ2-1
TGTGCCAGCAGCCGAATAGGGGAGGCCTACAATGAGCAGTTCTTC
CASSRIGEAYNEQFF
>TRBD2|many|TRBV29-1|TRBJ2-4
TGCAGCGTGGCGACTAGCGGGAGTAGAAACATTCAGTACTTC
CSVATSGSRNIQYF
>TRBD1|-|TRBV9|TRBJ2-1
TGTGCCAGCAGTCACAAGAATCGGGACAGGGCACCCTACAATGAGCAGTTCTTC
CASSHKNRDRAPYNEQFF
>TRBD1|-|TRBV29-1|TRBJ2-7
TGCAGCGTTGCGGACAGGGCAGTTACCGAGCAGTACTTC
CSVADRAVTEQYF
>-|many|TRBV11-3|TRBJ2-7
TGTGCCAGCAGCTTAAGCGACTACGAGCAGTACTTC
CASSLSDYEQYF
>-|many|TRBV7-2|TRBJ2-5
TGTGCCAGCAGCCCTGACGTATGGCAAGAGACCCAGTACTTC
CASSPDVWQETQYF
>-|-|TRBV7-3|TRBJ2-2
TGTGCCAGCAGCGACCAGGGACTCGGCACCGGGGAGCTGTTTTTT
CASSDQGLGTGELFF
>TRBD1|few|TRBV12-3/TRBV12-4|TRBJ2-7
TGTGCCAGCAGAAGACAGGGGGTAACCTACGAGCAGTACTTC
CASRRQGVTYEQYF
>TRBD2|-|TRBV28|TRBJ2-7
TGTGCCAGCAGTAAACTAGCGGGCTCCTACGAGCAGTACTTC
CASSKLAGSYEQYF
>-|many|TRBV7-9|TRBJ2-4
TGTGCCAGCAGCTTAGTGTGGCAGGGTACCAAAAACATTCAGTACTTC
CASSLVWQGTKNIQYF
>TRBD2|many|TRBV10-3|TRBJ2-3
TGTGCCATCAGTGAGTCGCTAGCGGGATCTTCAGATACGCAGTATTTT
CAISESLAGSSDTQYF
>-|-|TRBV7-3|TRBJ2-7
TGTGCCAGCAGCTTACATTCTCCGGGTACAGGAGGCGAGCAGTACTTC
CASSLHSPGTGGEQYF
>-|few|TRBV7-9|TRBJ1-2
TGTGCCAGCAGCTTAGTGCCTGTTTATGGCTACACCTTC
CASSLVPVYGYTF
>TRBD2|-|TRBV11-2|TRBJ2-2
TGTGCCAGCAGCCCTGGGACTAGCGGAGCGAACACCGGGGAGCTGTTTTTT
CASSPGTSGANTGELFF
>TRBD2|-|TRBV14|TRBJ2-5
TGTGCCAGCAGCCCGCCGTCAGCGGGAGAGCGGGAGACCCAGTACTTC
CASSPPSAGERETQYF
>TRBD1|few|TRBV10-1|TRBJ2-1
TGCGCCAGCAGTGAGGCGCCGGGACAGGGCTACAATGAGCAGTTCTTC
CASSEAPGQGYNEQFF
>-|many|TRBV20-1|TRBJ2-7
TGCAGTGCTAGACCCCCCTCCTTGAACGAGCAGTACTTC
CSARPPSLNEQYF
>-|few|TRBV18|TRBJ2-5
TGTGCCAGCTCACCACGAGGCGGCGAGACCCAGTACTTC
CASSPRGGETQYF